This is a list of T cell receptor beta chains from one sample in a study of OX40 agonist ivuxolimab in advanced cancers. The method was immunoSEQ multiplex PCR; TCRdb's version includes in-frame clones alone and lacks a portion of them. The sample holds tens of thousands of clones, about 89% seen once. Material: CD4+ or CD8+ T cells sorted from blood, obtained in a trial of the OX40 agonist ivuxolimab. The source of these receptors is an adult with an advanced solid tumor such as melanoma, head and neck, liver or kidney cancer. CDR3s include the opening cysteine and the closing phenylalanine or tryptophan. Fields, in order: clone size, J gene, D gene, V gene, CDR3 DNA, CDR3 protein. D genes are given only for firm matches. Clone sizes are given selectively: once, few, many, or a class where the clone is expanded.

clone_size: -
j_call: TRBJ1-2
d_call: -
v_call: TRBV6-1
cdr3_nt: TGTGCCAGCAGAGGGACGGAGGGAGACTATGGCTACACCTTC
cdr3_aa: CASRGTEGDYGYTF

clone_size: -
j_call: TRBJ2-5
d_call: -
v_call: TRBV7-2
cdr3_nt: TGTGCCAGCAGCTTCGGGGGCACAGAGACCCAGTACTTC
cdr3_aa: CASSFGGTETQYF

clone_size: -
j_call: TRBJ2-1
d_call: -
v_call: TRBV6-4
cdr3_nt: TGTGCCAGCAGTGACTCGCCGGGCAATGAGCAGTTCTTC
cdr3_aa: CASSDSPGNEQFF

clone_size: -
j_call: TRBJ1-1
d_call: TRBD1
v_call: TRBV7-8
cdr3_nt: TGTGCCAGCAGCAATGACAGGGACACTGAAGCTTTCTTT
cdr3_aa: CASSNDRDTEAFF

clone_size: -
j_call: TRBJ2-7
d_call: TRBD2
v_call: TRBV5-3
cdr3_nt: TGTGCCAGAAGGTCCCAAATGGTGGGCGGGAGGTTCTACGAGCAGTACTTC
cdr3_aa: CARRSQMVGGRFYEQYF

clone_size: -
j_call: TRBJ1-2
d_call: TRBD1
v_call: TRBV7-8
cdr3_nt: TGTGCCAGCACCCGACAGGGGCGCCCTTCGGGCTATGGCTACACCTTC
cdr3_aa: CASTRQGRPSGYGYTF

clone_size: -
j_call: TRBJ2-1
d_call: TRBD2
v_call: TRBV6-4
cdr3_nt: TGTGCCAGCAGTGTTCGCTCAAGCGGGAGGTCCGACAATGAGCAGTTCTTC
cdr3_aa: CASSVRSSGRSDNEQFF

clone_size: once
j_call: TRBJ2-7
d_call: -
v_call: TRBV4-1
cdr3_nt: TGCGCCAGCAGCCAACTCACGCAAAGGACCCACGAGCAGTACTTC
cdr3_aa: CASSQLTQRTHEQYF

clone_size: -
j_call: TRBJ2-1
d_call: TRBD2
v_call: TRBV5-4
cdr3_nt: TGTGCCAGCAGCTCGGGACTAGCGGGATACAATGAGCAGTTCTTC
cdr3_aa: CASSSGLAGYNEQFF

clone_size: -
j_call: TRBJ1-1
d_call: -
v_call: TRBV6-5
cdr3_nt: TGTGCCAGCGGGCCCAGGAACACTGAAGCTTTCTTT
cdr3_aa: CASGPRNTEAFF

clone_size: -
j_call: TRBJ1-4
d_call: TRBD1
v_call: TRBV7-9
cdr3_nt: TGTGCCAGCAGCTTAGCCGCCAGGGGGGATGAAAAACTGTTTTTT
cdr3_aa: CASSLAARGDEKLFF

clone_size: few
j_call: TRBJ1-1
d_call: -
v_call: TRBV18
cdr3_nt: TGTGCCAGCTCCCTCGGGACCCTCTCTGAAGCTTTCTTT
cdr3_aa: CASSLGTLSEAFF

clone_size: -
j_call: TRBJ1-2
d_call: -
v_call: TRBV4-1
cdr3_nt: TGCGCCAGCAGCACAGCCCTAGGGTTTTCGGGCTACACCTTC
cdr3_aa: CASSTALGFSGYTF

clone_size: -
j_call: TRBJ2-5
d_call: TRBD2
v_call: TRBV11-2
cdr3_nt: TGTGCCAGCAGCCGTGGGCGGGGGGGCGAGACCCAGTACTTC
cdr3_aa: CASSRGRGGETQYF

clone_size: -
j_call: TRBJ1-2
d_call: TRBD1
v_call: TRBV2
cdr3_nt: TGTGCCAGCAGTCTACAGGGGGCCGGCTACACCTTC
cdr3_aa: CASSLQGAGYTF

clone_size: -
j_call: TRBJ1-2
d_call: -
v_call: TRBV29-1
cdr3_nt: TGCAGCGTTGAGGGCAGCCCTAACTATGGCTACACCTTC
cdr3_aa: CSVEGSPNYGYTF